This T cell receptor beta chain was found in a study of neurological immune-mediated disorders. General observations from the study: Expanded clones shared no identical CDR3 amino acid sequences across subjects, which suggested private TCR-beta repertoires in all groups.

The germline gives CDR1 SGHRS, CDR2 YFSETQ. Trimming left V 1 base short and J 4 bases short, with 18 bases between. This CDR3 comprises 17 residues. As for time point: longitudinal time-point 1 (baseline). This clonotype occurred many times. The antigen is not known. The method for making cDNA was 5'RACE, and it used 10-nucleotide random UMIs. TCRdb called the 5' RACE reads again in MiXCR, with one record for every CDR3 protein. This sample has 60,000 to 90,000 distinct CDR3 sequences, with about 9.4% found just once. The sample consisted of PBMCs. This sequence originates from a man aged 30 to 39 in good health. V gene TRBV5-1 combines with J gene TRBJ1-3; possible D gene TRBD1, 6 bases. This CDR3 reads CASSLSWTKQGGNTIYF. The CDR3 nucleotides are TGCGCCAGCAGCTTGAGTTGGACGAAACAGGGCGGAAACACCATATATTTT.